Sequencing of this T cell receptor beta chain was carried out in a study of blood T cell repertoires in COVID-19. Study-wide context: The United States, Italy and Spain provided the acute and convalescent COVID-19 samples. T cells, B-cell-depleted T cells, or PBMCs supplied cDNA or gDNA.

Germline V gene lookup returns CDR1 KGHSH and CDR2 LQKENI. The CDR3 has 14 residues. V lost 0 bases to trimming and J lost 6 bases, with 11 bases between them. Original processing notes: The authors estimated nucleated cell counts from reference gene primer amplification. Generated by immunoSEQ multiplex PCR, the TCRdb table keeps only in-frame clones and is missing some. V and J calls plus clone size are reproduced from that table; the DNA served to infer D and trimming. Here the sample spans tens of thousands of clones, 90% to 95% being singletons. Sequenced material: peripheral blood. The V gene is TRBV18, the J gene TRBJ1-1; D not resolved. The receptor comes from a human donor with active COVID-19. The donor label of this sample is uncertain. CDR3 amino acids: CASSPPTERAEAFF. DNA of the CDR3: TGTGCCAGCTCACCACCCACCGAGAGGGCTGAAGCTTTCTTT. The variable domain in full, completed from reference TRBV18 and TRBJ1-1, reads NAGVMQNPRHLVRRRGQEARLRCSPMKGHSHVYWYRQLPEEGLKFMVYLQKENIIDESGMPKERFSAEFPKEGPSILRIQQVVRGDSAAYFCASSPPTERAEAFFGQGTRLTVV.